One TCR beta chain is described in this entry. The table came from immunoSEQ multiplex PCR; TCRdb's copy has only in-frame clones and leaves some out. The sample yields more than 45,000 clones, 82% seen once. The sample originates from a study of blood T cell repertoires in COVID-19. The germline V gene has CDR1 LGHNA and CDR2 YNFKEQ. Trimming at V came to 3 bases and at J to 5 bases, leaving 7 bases not matched to a gene. This CDR3 has 16 amino acids. The chain is built from TRBV4-2 and TRBJ2-1; 10 bases fit TRBD2. Sequencing input: peripheral blood. The receptor was isolated from a woman between 55 and 75 years old with acute or convalescent COVID-19. Here the CDR3 reads CASSQEWTSGHNEQFF. The CDR3 nucleotides read TGTGCCAGCAGCCAGGAATGGACTAGCGGCCACAATGAGCAGTTCTTC.